Listed below are T cell receptor beta chains from one sample, sequenced in a study of blood T cell repertoires in COVID-19. The data were produced by immunoSEQ multiplex PCR, yet TCRdb's version contains in-frame clones alone and is incomplete. The table lists about 35,000 clones, over 80% of them singletons, with about 9.5% in the top ten. The sample comprised peripheral blood. The receptors stem from a man older than 75 with active COVID-19. Each CDR3 is given with its conserved first and last residue. Each record gives: CDR3 protein, CDR3 DNA, V gene, D gene, J gene, clone size. The D gene is left open where the match is weak. Size values are once, few and many counts, or a class for expanded clones, and some rows have none.

CDR3aa: CASNRLAGPYNEQFF
CDR3nt: TGTGCCAGCAACCGACTAGCGGGACCCTACAATGAGCAGTTCTTC
v_gene: TRBV28
d_gene: TRBD2
j_gene: TRBJ2-1
abundance: NA

CDR3aa: CASSPPPGTGEETQYF
CDR3nt: TGTGCCAGCAGCCCCCCGCCCGGGACTGGGGAAGAGACCCAGTACTTC
v_gene: TRBV7-9
d_gene: NA
j_gene: TRBJ2-5
abundance: NA

CDR3aa: CASSYPSPTGGTQTQYF
CDR3nt: TGTGCCAGCAGCTACCCCTCCCCGACAGGGGGTACGCAGACCCAGTACTTC
v_gene: TRBV7-9
d_gene: TRBD1
j_gene: TRBJ2-5
abundance: NA

CDR3aa: CASSVIQVQGWEQYF
CDR3nt: TGTGCCAGCAGTGTCATCCAGGTACAGGGTTGGGAGCAGTACTTC
v_gene: TRBV2
d_gene: NA
j_gene: TRBJ2-7
abundance: NA

CDR3aa: CASSTKNTEAFF
CDR3nt: TGTGCCAGTAGTACAAAGAACACTGAAGCTTTCTTT
v_gene: TRBV19
d_gene: NA
j_gene: TRBJ1-1
abundance: NA

CDR3aa: CASGFMGTVQETQYF
CDR3nt: TGTGCCAGCGGCTTTATGGGGACTGTTCAAGAGACCCAGTACTTC
v_gene: TRBV28
d_gene: NA
j_gene: TRBJ2-5
abundance: NA

CDR3aa: CASSHTGQGGPDTQYF
CDR3nt: TGTGCCAGCTCACACACGGGACAGGGAGGCCCAGATACGCAGTATTTT
v_gene: TRBV18
d_gene: TRBD1
j_gene: TRBJ2-3
abundance: NA

CDR3aa: CASSLAPGQGNEKLFF
CDR3nt: TGTGCCAGCAGTTTGGCACCGGGACAGGGCAATGAAAAACTGTTTTTT
v_gene: TRBV28
d_gene: TRBD1
j_gene: TRBJ1-4
abundance: NA

CDR3aa: CASSPQNTNRADTQYF
CDR3nt: TGTGCCAGCAGTCCCCAAAACACGAACAGGGCCGATACGCAGTATTTT
v_gene: TRBV7-2
d_gene: NA
j_gene: TRBJ2-3
abundance: once

CDR3aa: CASSPPSTGEQYF
CDR3nt: TGTGCCAGCTCACCACCGTCAACGGGCGAGCAGTACTTC
v_gene: TRBV18
d_gene: NA
j_gene: TRBJ2-7
abundance: NA

CDR3aa: CASTEAGRETQYF
CDR3nt: TGTGCCAGTACTGAAGCGGGAAGAGAGACCCAGTACTTC
v_gene: TRBV19
d_gene: TRBD2
j_gene: TRBJ2-5
abundance: few

CDR3aa: CASSTPRGQVNEQFF
CDR3nt: TGTGCCAGCAGCACCCCAAGGGGGCAGGTCAATGAGCAGTTCTTC
v_gene: TRBV11-2
d_gene: TRBD1
j_gene: TRBJ2-1
abundance: NA

CDR3aa: CASSYLSSGANVLTF
CDR3nt: TGTGCCAGCAGTTATCTGAGCTCTGGGGCCAACGTCCTGACTTTC
v_gene: TRBV27
d_gene: NA
j_gene: TRBJ2-6
abundance: NA

CDR3aa: CASSLNRETYNEQFF
CDR3nt: TGTGCCAGCAGCTTGAATCGGGAAACCTACAATGAGCAGTTCTTC
v_gene: TRBV7-2
d_gene: NA
j_gene: TRBJ2-1
abundance: NA

CDR3aa: CASSPWDTGLAGGPDTQYF
CDR3nt: TGCGCCAGCAGTCCCTGGGACACGGGACTAGCGGGAGGCCCAGATACGCAGTATTTT
v_gene: TRBV10-1
d_gene: TRBD2
j_gene: TRBJ2-3
abundance: NA

CDR3aa: CASSDLGVTEAFF
CDR3nt: TGTGCCAGCAGTGACCTCGGGGTCACTGAAGCTTTCTTT
v_gene: TRBV6-1
d_gene: NA
j_gene: TRBJ1-1
abundance: NA